The 20 T cell receptor beta chains below were found in one sample sequenced in a study of metastatic and nonmetastatic thyroid tumors. Using MiXCR, TCRdb reanalyzed the PCR reads. The sample consists of roughly 4,700 clones, roughly 28% of them appearing once. Ahead of thyroid surgery, no patient had received treatment of any kind. Input material: adjacent normal tissue. The receptors come from a female donor with papillary thyroid cancer or a benign thyroid nodule (not recorded which). Some clones in this sample may be carry-over from other donors' samples.

This clone has a handful of counts. CDR3: CASSFSGACYEQYF. CDR3 DNA: TGTGCCAGCAGTTTTAGCGGGGCCTGCTACGAGCAGTACTTC. The V gene is TRBV6-5, the J gene TRBJ2-7; TRBD2 agrees at 8 bases. The CDR3 consists of 14 residues. The germline gives CDR1 MNHEY, CDR2 SVGAGI. The ends lost 4 bases at V and 3 bases at J; junction bases unmatched: 5.

Note on this clone: One junction end disagrees with the germline gene, perhaps due to a read error. V gene TRBV28 combines with J gene TRBJ1-1; D is ambiguous. Germline lookup yields CDR1 MDHEN and CDR2 SYDVKM. This CDR3 has 14 amino acids. This chain's CDR3 is CASSRRREVTEASF. In DNA, the CDR3 is TGTGCCAGCAGTCGTAGGAGGGAGGTCACTGAAGCCTCCTTT. Filled out from reference TRBV28 and TRBJ1-1, the complete variable domain reads DVKVTQSSRYLVKRTGEKVFLECVQDMDHENMFWYRQDPGLGLRLIYFSYDVKMKEKGDIPEGYSVSREKKERFSLILESASTNQTSMYLCASSRRREVTEASFGQGTRLTVV.

This clone was found many times. V and J are TRBV5-1 and TRBJ2-3, with D maybe TRBD2 (7 bases). The V gene's germline CDR1 is SGHRS and CDR2 YFSETQ. Trimming pared 0 bases from V and 1 base from J, leaving 9 bases between. There are 15 residues in the CDR3. Here the CDR3 reads CASSLEGGGTDTQYF. CDR3 nucleotide sequence: TGCGCCAGCAGCTTGGAAGGGGGGGGCACAGATACGCAGTATTTT. The full variable domain, rest sourced from reference TRBV5-1 and TRBJ2-3, is KAGVTQTPRYLIKTRGQQVTLSCSPISGHRSVSWYQQTPGQGLQFLFEYFSETQRNKGNFPGRFSGRQFSNSRSEMNVSTLELGDSALYLCASSLEGGGTDTQYFGPGTRLTVL.

Judged by abundance, this clone is medium-sized. The chain is built from TRBV2 and TRBJ2-1, with D perhaps matching TRBD2 (6 bases). The CDR3 loop spans 11 amino acids. Deletions cut 6 bases from V and 15 bases from J, with 15 bases between. The V gene's germline CDR1 is SNHLY and CDR2 FYNNEI. Written as DNA, the CDR3 is TGTGCCAGCAGGACGCCGGGACTCTTGTTCTTC. Translated, it gives CASRTPGLLFF.

Only a few counts were recorded for this clone. The chain links TRBV6-2 or TRBV6-3 to TRBJ2-7; D ambiguous. V dropped 10 bases and J dropped 2 bases, with 15 bases sitting between them. Per germline, CDR1 MNHEY and CDR2 SVGEGT. The CDR3 covers 13 residues. The CDR3 DNA reads TGTGCCATCAGCCTGTTAACACCCTACGAGCAGTACTTC. Amino acid sequence: CAISLLTPYEQYF.

This clone has only a few counts. As DNA, the CDR3 is TGTGCCAGCAGTGACCCCAGGGGCCCTATTCAGCCCCAGCATTTT. Translating gives CASSDPRGPIQPQHF. The chain has TRBV2 and TRBJ1-5, with a weak D call TRBD1 (6 bases). The CDR3 loop spans 15 amino acids. Trimming shortened V by 3 bases and J by 6 bases, and 15 bases separated the two germline ends. The germline V gene has CDR1 SNHLY and CDR2 FYNNEI.

A few counts support this clone. The CDR3 spells CASSLLTSGTLTDTQYF. CDR3 coding DNA: TGTGCCAGCAGTTTATTGACTAGCGGCACTCTCACAGATACGCAGTATTTT. The chain joins TRBV12-3 or TRBV12-4 to TRBJ2-3; 9 nucleotides match TRBD2. This CDR3 has 17 residues. V lost 2 bases to trimming and J lost 2 bases; unmatched junction nucleotides: 8.

The chain combines TRBV6-1 with TRBJ1-6; D may be TRBD1 (5 bases). The CDR3 covers 13 residues. Trimming stripped 6 bases from V and 7 bases from J, with 10 bases between. Germline CDR1 reads MNHNS; CDR2 reads SASEGT. CDR3 protein: CASRKEGNSPLHF. CDR3 DNA: TGTGCCAGCAGGAAAGAGGGGAATTCACCCCTCCACTTT.

The rearrangement uses TRBV5-1 and TRBJ2-1; D is tentatively TRBD1 or TRBD2 (6 bases each). This CDR3 is built from 12 residues. V was pared by 7 bases and J by 7 bases, with 12 bases between. Germline V gene lookup returns CDR1 SGHRS and CDR2 YFSETQ. CDR3 DNA: TGCGCCAGCCGACTAGACAGGAATGAGCAGTTCTTC. This sequence encodes CASRLDRNEQFF.

V gene TRBV27 combines with J gene TRBJ2-7, with 9 bases identical to TRBD2. Germline CDR1 is MNHEY and CDR2 is SMNVEV (reference sequence). The CDR3 has 16 residues. Trimming removed 6 bases from V and 4 bases from J; junction bases left unmatched: 13. CDR3 sequence reads: CASSYSGSHSGYEQYF. The CDR3 bases are TGTGCCAGCAGCTATAGCGGGAGCCACTCTGGATACGAGCAGTACTTC.

The gene calls are TRBV28 and TRBJ1-6; TRBD1 is a possible D gene (5 bases). This CDR3 comprises 13 residues. The germline V gene encodes CDR1 MDHEN and CDR2 SYDVKM. Trimming took 6 bases from V and 7 from J, leaving 10 bases between them. The CDR3 reads CASSGDGNSPLHF. The DNA of the CDR3 is TGTGCCAGCAGCGGGGACGGGAATTCACCCCTCCACTTT.

This clone occurred a few times. The chain is built from TRBV7-2 and TRBJ1-4, with a weak D call TRBD1 (5 bases). This CDR3 region has 12 residues. V gave up 1 base and J gave up 8 bases, with 5 bases separating them. Per the germline V gene, CDR1 is SGHTA and CDR2 is FQGNSA. The CDR3 DNA reads as TGTGCCAGCAGCTTAGGGACAGAAAAACTGTTTTTT. Translating it yields CASSLGTEKLFF.

In its sample, this clone was seen once. The final CDR3 position lacks the conserved phenylalanine or tryptophan, pointing to a likely read error. The DNA is omitted, as the CDR3 cannot be located on it reliably, and the CDR3 follows TCRdb's listing. The gene calls are TRBV10-3 and TRBJ1-1; the D call TRBD1 from the table was never checked on the DNA. The CDR3 sequence runs 14 residues, both termini included. From germline, CDR1 is ENHRY and CDR2 SYGVKD. The CDR3 sequence: CAASGQDLATEAVL.

V is TRBV6-2 or TRBV6-3 and J is TRBJ1-1; D ambiguous. In germline, CDR1 is MNHEY, CDR2 SVGEGT. Trimming left V 4 bases short and J 8 bases short, with 14 bases between. The CDR3 is 13 amino acids. The chain's CDR3 is CASSFRPGFEAFF. In nucleotides, the CDR3 is TGTGCCAGCAGTTTTAGGCCGGGGTTCGAAGCTTTCTTT.

This chain joins TRBV20-1 and TRBJ1-1; 10 bases fit TRBD1. The CDR3 covers 16 residues. With 3 bases clipped from V and 3 bases from J, the junction kept 10 bases outside the gene matches. CDR1 and CDR2 from the germline V gene are DFQATT and SNEGSKA (reference sequence). CDR3 bases: TGCAGTGCTAGGTCTGGGGACAGGGGACAGTACACTGAAGCTTTCTTT. It translates to CSARSGDRGQYTEAFF.

In its sample, this clone was seen a few times. A junction end diverges from the germline sequence, so it may reflect a read error. CDR3 sequence (DNA): TGCAGCGCCGCTGTGCTAGCGCGGAGGACAAATACTCAGTATTTT. This sequence encodes CSAAVLARRTNTQYF. The V and J genes are TRBV29-1 and TRBJ2-3; a weak D match, TRBD2 (6 bases). The CDR3 length is 15 residues. Germline CDR1 and CDR2: SQVTM and ANQGSEA.

This rearrangement joins TRBV30 to TRBJ1-1, with D perhaps TRBD1 (5 bases). V lost 0 bases and J 5 bases, leaving 13 bases between the germline ends. Germline CDR1 is GTSNPN and CDR2 is SVGIG (reference sequence). The CDR3 spans 14 residues. The CDR3 sequence is CAWSVRGEWTEAFF. Written as DNA, the CDR3 is TGTGCCTGGAGTGTACGAGGGGAGTGGACTGAAGCTTTCTTT.

The chain combines TRBV5-5 with TRBJ2-7, with TRBD2 identical over 8 bases. Germline V CDR1 and CDR2: SGHKS, YYEKEE (reference sequence). The CDR3 runs to 16 residues. V lost 2 bases, J lost 3 bases, and 10 bases stayed unmatched. The CDR3 spells CASSFTSGRPLYEQYF. The CDR3 bases are TGTGCCAGCAGCTTTACGAGCGGGAGACCCCTCTACGAGCAGTACTTC.

This clone was seen more than once but under ten times. The rearrangement uses TRBV28 and TRBJ2-2; D unresolved. Germline CDR1 MDHEN, CDR2 SYDVKM. The CDR3 covers 13 residues. Deletions cut 3 bases from V and 7 bases from J, with 9 bases between. CDR3 sequence (DNA): TGTGCCAGCAGTTTTGGGCAGGTCGGGGAGCTGTTTTTT. Translation: CASSFGQVGELFF.

This rearrangement joins TRBV5-1 to TRBJ2-6; 9 bases agree with TRBD1. The CDR3 totals 17 residues. V shed 1 base, J shed 18 bases, and the junction held 20 bases outside the gene matches. From germline, CDR1 is SGHRS and CDR2 YFSETQ. The CDR3 nucleotides read TGCGCCAGCAGCTTGCCTCGGACAGGGGCCGGGGCCAACATCCCGACTTTC. Amino acids: CASSLPRTGAGANIPTF. The complete variable domain, with remaining parts taken from reference TRBV5-1 and TRBJ2-6, reads KAGVTQTPRYLIKTRGQQVTLSCSPISGHRSVSWYQQTPGQGLQFLFEYFSETQRNKGNFPGRFSGRQFSNSRSEMNVSTLELGDSALYLCASSLPRTGAGANIPTFGAGSRLTVL.